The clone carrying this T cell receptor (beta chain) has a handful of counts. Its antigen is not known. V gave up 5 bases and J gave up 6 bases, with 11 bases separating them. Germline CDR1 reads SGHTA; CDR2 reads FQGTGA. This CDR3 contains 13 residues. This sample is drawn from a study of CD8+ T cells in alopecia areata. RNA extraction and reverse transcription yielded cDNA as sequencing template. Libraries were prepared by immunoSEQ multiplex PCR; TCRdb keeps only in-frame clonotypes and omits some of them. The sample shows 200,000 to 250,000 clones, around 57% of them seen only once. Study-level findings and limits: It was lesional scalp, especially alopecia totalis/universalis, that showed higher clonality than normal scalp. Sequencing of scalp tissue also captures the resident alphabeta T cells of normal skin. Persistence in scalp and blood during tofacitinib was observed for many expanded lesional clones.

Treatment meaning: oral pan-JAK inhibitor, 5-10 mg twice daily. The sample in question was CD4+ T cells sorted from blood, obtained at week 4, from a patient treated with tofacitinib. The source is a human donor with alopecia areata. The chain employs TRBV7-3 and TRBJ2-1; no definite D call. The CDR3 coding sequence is TGTGCCAGCAGCCACGCAACTTCCAATGAGCAGTTCTTC. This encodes CASSHATSNEQFF.